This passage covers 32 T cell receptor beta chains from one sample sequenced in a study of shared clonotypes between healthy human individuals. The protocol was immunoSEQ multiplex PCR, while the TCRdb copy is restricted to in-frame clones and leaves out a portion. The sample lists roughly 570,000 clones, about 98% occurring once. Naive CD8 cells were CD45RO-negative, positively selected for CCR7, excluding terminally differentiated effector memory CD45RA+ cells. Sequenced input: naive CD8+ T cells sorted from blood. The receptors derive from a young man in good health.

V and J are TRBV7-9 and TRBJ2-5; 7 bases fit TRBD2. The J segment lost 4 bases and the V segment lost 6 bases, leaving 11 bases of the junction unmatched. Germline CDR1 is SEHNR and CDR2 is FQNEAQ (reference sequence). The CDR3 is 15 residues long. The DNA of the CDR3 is TGTGCCAGCAGTTTAAATCGGGGAGGGCGAGAGACCCAGTACTTC. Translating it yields CASSLNRGGRETQYF.

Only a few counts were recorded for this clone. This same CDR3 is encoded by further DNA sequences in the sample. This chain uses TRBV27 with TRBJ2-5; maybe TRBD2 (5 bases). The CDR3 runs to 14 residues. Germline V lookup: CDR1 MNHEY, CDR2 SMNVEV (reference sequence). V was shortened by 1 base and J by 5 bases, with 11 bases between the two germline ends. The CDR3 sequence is CASSLLGGGETQYF. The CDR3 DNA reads TGTGCCAGCAGTTTATTAGGAGGCGGGGAGACCCAGTACTTC.

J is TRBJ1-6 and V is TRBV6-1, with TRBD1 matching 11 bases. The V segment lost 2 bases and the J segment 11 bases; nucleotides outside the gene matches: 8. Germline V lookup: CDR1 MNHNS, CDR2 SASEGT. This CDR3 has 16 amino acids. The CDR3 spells CASSELGQGAPPPLHF. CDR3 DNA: TGTGCCAGCAGTGAATTAGGACAGGGGGCGCCTCCACCCCTCCACTTT.

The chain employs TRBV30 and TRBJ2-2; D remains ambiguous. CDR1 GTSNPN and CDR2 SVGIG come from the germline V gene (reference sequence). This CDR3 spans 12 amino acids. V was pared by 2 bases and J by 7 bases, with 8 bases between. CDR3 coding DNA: TGTGCCTGGAGTACAATGGGCGGGGAGCTGTTTTTT. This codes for CAWSTMGGELFF.

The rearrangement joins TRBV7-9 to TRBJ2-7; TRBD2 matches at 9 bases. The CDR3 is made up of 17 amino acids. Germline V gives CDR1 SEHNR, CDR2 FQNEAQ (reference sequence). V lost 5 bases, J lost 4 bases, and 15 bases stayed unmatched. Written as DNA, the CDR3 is TGTGCCAGCAGCCCGGGCGAAATGAGTAGCGGGAGTTACGAGCAGTACTTC. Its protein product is CASSPGEMSSGSYEQYF. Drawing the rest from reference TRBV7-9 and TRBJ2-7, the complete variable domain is DTGVSQNPRHKITKRGQNVTFRCDPISEHNRLYWYRQTLGQGPEFLTYFQNEAQLEKSRLLSDRFSAERPKGSFSTLEIQRTEQGDSAMYLCASSPGEMSSGSYEQYFGPGTRLTVT.

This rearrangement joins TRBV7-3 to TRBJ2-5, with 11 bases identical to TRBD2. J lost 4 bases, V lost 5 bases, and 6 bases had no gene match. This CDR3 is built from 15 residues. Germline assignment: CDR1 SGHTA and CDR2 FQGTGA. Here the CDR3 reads CASSPGTSGGETQYF. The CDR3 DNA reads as TGTGCCAGCAGCCCCGGGACTAGCGGAGGAGAGACCCAGTACTTC.

The CDR3 loop is CAISESGTGFTEAFF. For the CDR3, the DNA is TGTGCCATCAGTGAGTCGGGGACAGGGTTTACTGAAGCTTTCTTT. V and J are TRBV10-3 and TRBJ1-1; the match to TRBD1 covers 9 bases. The CDR3 length is 15 residues. V dropped 0 bases and J dropped 5; count of bases not matched to a gene: 4. The germline gives CDR1 ENHRY, CDR2 SYGVKD.

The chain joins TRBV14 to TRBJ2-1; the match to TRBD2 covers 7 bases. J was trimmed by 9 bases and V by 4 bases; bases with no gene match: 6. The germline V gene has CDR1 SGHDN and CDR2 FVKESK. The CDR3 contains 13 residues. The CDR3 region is CASSLTGGAEQFF. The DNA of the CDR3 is TGTGCCAGCAGCCTGACGGGAGGTGCTGAGCAGTTCTTC.

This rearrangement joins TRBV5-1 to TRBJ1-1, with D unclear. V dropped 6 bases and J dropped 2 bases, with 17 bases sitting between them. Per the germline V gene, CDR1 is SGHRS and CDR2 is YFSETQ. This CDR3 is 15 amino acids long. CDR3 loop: CASTSGLVGNTEAFF. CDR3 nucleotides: TGCGCCAGCACCTCGGGTCTGGTAGGAAACACTGAAGCTTTCTTT.

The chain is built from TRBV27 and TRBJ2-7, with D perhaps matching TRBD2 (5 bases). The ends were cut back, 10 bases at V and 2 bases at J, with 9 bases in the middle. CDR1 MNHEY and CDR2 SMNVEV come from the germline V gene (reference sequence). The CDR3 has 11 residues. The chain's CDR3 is CAIGIPYEQYF. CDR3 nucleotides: TGTGCCATCGGGATCCCCTACGAGCAGTACTTC.

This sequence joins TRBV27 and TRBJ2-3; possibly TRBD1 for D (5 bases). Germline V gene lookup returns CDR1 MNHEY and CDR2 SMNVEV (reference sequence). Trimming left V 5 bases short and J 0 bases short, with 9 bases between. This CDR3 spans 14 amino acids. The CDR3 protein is CASSRHRSTDTQYF. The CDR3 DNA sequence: TGTGCCAGCAGTCGCCACAGGAGCACAGATACGCAGTATTTT.

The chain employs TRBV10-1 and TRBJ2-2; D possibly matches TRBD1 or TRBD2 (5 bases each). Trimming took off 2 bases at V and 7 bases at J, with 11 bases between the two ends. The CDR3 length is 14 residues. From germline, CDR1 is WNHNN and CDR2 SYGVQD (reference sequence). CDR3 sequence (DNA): TGCGCCAGCAGTGAGGTCAGGGACGTCGGGGAGCTGTTTTTT. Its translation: CASSEVRDVGELFF.

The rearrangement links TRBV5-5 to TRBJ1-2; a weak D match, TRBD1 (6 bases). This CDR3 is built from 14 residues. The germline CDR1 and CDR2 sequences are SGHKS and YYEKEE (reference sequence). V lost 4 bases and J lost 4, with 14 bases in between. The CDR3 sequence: CASSLEGVVYGYTF. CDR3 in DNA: TGTGCCAGCAGCCTTGAGGGGGTAGTCTATGGCTACACCTTC.

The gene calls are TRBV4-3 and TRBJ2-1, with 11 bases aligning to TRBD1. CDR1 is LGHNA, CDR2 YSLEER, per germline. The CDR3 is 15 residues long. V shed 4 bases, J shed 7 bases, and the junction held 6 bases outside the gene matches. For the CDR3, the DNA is TGCGCCAGCAGCCTTGGACAGGGGGCAACAAATGAGCAGTTCTTC. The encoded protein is CASSLGQGATNEQFF.

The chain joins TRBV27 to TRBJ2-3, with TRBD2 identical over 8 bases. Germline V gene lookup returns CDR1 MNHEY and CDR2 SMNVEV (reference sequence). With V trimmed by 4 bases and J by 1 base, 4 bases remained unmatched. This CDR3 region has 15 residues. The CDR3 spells CASSSQGLGTDTQYF. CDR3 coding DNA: TGTGCCAGCAGTTCCCAGGGACTAGGCACAGATACGCAGTATTTT.

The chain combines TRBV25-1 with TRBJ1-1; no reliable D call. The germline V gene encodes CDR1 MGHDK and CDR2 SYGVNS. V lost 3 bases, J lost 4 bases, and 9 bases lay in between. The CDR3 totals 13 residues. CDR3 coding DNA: TGTGCCAGCAGTGATCCAGTTTCCACTGAAGCTTTCTTT. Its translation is CASSDPVSTEAFF.

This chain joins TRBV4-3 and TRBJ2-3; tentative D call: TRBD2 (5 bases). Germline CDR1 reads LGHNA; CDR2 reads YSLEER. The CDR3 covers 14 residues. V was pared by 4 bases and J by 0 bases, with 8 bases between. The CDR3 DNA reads TGCGCCAGCAGCCTCGAGGGTAGCACAGATACGCAGTATTTT. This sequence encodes CASSLEGSTDTQYF.

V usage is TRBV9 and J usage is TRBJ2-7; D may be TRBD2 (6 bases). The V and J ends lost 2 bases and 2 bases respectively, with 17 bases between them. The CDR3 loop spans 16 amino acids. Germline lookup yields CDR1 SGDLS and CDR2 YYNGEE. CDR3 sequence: CASSVSPGGGPYEQYF. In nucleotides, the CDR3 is TGTGCCAGCAGCGTCTCACCCGGGGGAGGACCCTACGAGCAGTACTTC.

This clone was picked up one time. DNA of the CDR3: TGCAGTGCTAGGCCTCCAGGGGACTACACCTTC. Its protein is CSARPPGDYTF. The chain is built from TRBV20-1 and TRBJ1-2, with a possible D match to TRBD1 (6 bases). This CDR3 is 11 amino acids long. Germline CDR1 reads DFQATT; CDR2 reads SNEGSKA (reference sequence). V was trimmed by 3 bases and J by 10 bases, leaving 12 bases between them.

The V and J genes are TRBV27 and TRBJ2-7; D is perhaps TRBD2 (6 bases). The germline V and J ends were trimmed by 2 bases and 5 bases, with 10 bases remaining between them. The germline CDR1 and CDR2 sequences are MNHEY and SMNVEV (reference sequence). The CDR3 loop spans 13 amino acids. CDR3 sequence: CASSLRGGDEQYF. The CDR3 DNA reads TGTGCCAGCAGTTTAAGGGGAGGAGACGAGCAGTACTTC.

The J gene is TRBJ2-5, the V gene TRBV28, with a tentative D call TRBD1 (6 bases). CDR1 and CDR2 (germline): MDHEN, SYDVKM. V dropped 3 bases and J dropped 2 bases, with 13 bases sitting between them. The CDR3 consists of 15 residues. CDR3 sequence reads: CASSFAGTPQETQYF. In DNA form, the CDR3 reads TGTGCCAGCAGTTTCGCAGGGACACCGCAAGAGACCCAGTACTTC.

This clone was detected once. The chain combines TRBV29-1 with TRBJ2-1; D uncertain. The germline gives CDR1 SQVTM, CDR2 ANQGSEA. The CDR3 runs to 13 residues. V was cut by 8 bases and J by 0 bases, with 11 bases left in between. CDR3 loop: CSHSVSSYNEQFF. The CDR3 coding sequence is TGCAGCCACTCAGTGAGCTCCTACAATGAGCAGTTCTTC.

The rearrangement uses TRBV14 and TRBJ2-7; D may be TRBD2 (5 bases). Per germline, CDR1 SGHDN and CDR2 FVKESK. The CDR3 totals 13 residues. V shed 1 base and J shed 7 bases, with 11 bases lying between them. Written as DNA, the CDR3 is TGTGCCAGCAGCCAAGGCCCTCGGGATGAGCAGTACTTC. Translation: CASSQGPRDEQYF.

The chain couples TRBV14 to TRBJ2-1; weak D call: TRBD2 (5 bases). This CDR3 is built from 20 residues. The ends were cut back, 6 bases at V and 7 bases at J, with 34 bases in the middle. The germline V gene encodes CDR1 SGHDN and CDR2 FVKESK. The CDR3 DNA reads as TGTGCCAGCAGTTGGTCCCCAAAGACCCCGCTAGCCGCCGAACTTAATGAGCAGTTCTTC. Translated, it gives CASSWSPKTPLAAELNEQFF.

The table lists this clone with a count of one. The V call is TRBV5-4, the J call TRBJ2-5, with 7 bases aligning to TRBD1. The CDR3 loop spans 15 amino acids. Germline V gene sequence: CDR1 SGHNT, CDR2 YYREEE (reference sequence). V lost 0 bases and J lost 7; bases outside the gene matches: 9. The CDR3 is CASSLGETGLVTQYF. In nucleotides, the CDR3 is TGTGCCAGCAGCTTGGGAGAGACAGGGTTGGTGACCCAGTACTTC.

The CDR3 protein is CASSPILLEKLFF. For the CDR3, the DNA is TGTGCCAGCAGCCCCATCCTCCTTGAAAAACTGTTTTTT. The chain couples TRBV27 to TRBJ1-4; D call uncertain. There are 13 residues in the CDR3. The germline gives CDR1 MNHEY, CDR2 SMNVEV (reference sequence). V dropped 6 bases and J dropped 7 bases, with 12 bases sitting between them. Based on the CDR3 plus reference TRBV27 and TRBJ1-4, the full variable domain is EAQVTQNPRYLITVTGKKLTVTCSQNMNHEYMSWYRQDPGLGLRQIYYSMNVEVTDKGDVPEGYKVSRKEKRNFPLILESPSPNQTSLYFCASSPILLEKLFFGSGTQLSVL.

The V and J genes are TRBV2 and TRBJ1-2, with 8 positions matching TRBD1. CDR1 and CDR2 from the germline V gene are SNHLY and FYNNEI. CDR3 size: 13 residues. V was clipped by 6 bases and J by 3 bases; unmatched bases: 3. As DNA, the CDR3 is TGTGCCAGCAGGGGGGGACAGGACTATGGCTACACCTTC. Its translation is CASRGGQDYGYTF.

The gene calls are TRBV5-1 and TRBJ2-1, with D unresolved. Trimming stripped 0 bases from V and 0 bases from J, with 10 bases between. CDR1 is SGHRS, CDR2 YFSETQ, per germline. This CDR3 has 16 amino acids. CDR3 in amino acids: CASSLDAASSYNEQFF. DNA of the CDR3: TGCGCCAGCAGCTTGGATGCGGCGAGCTCCTACAATGAGCAGTTCTTC.

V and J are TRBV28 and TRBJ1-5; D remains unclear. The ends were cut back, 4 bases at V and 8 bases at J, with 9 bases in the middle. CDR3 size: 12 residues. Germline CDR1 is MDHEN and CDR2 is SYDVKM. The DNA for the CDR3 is TGTGCCAGCAGTTACCCTGGGGAGCCCCAGCATTTT. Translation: CASSYPGEPQHF.

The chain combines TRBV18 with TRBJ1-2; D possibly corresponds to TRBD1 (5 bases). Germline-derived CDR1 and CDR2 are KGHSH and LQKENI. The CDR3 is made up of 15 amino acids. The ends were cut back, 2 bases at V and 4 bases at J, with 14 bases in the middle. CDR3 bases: TGTGCCAGCTCACCAGACGCAGGGTTTCCCTATGGCTACACCTTC. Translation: CASSPDAGFPYGYTF.

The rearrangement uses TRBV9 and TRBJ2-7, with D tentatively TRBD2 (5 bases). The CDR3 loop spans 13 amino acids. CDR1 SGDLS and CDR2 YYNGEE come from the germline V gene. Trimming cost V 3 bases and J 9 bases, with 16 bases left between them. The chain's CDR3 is CASSENSAEAQYF. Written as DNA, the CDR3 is TGTGCCAGCAGCGAAAATAGCGCCGAGGCGCAGTACTTC.

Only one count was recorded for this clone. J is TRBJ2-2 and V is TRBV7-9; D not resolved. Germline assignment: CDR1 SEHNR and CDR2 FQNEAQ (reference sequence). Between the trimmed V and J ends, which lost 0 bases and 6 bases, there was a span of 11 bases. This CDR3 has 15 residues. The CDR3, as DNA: TGTGCCAGCAGCTTAGCGCAGAGGTTCCCCGGGGAGCTGTTTTTT. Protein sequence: CASSLAQRFPGELFF.